The 25 T cell receptor beta chains below all came from one sample that was sequenced in a study of blood T cells in healthy people across ages. With a J-beta primer mix and a sample-barcoded 5' primer, a second PCR ran about 6 to 11 cycles. TCRdb re-derived calls from the 5' RACE reads in MiXCR, one entry per CDR3 protein. The sample yields around 520,000 distinct CDR3 sequences, roughly a quarter seen once. The sample was also linked to a second study, of T cells of mothers and their children.

Sequencing was done on a sample of blood. The receptors stem from a boy younger than 10 in good health.

This clonotype was counted between two and nine times. V usage is TRBV19 and J usage is TRBJ2-7; D may be TRBD1 (5 bases). Germline CDR1 LNHDA, CDR2 SQIVND (reference sequence). The CDR3 loop spans 15 amino acids. Trimming cost V 4 bases and J 0 bases, with 13 bases left between them. CDR3 coding DNA: TGTGCCAGTAGTACTCGCTCCAGGGCCTCCTACGAGCAGTACTTC. It yields the protein CASSTRSRASYEQYF.

The rearrangement uses TRBV6-1 and TRBJ2-7; D is possibly TRBD2 (6 bases). The CDR3 length is 14 residues. Germline V gives CDR1 MNHNS, CDR2 SASEGT. Trimming took off 1 base at V and 3 bases at J, with 10 bases between the two ends. CDR3 in amino acids: CASSEGWGDYEQYF. As DNA, the CDR3 is TGTGCCAGCAGTGAAGGCTGGGGGGACTACGAGCAGTACTTC.

This clonotype was seen only a few times. The J gene is TRBJ2-5, the V gene TRBV30; D is perhaps TRBD2 (5 bases). V lost 4 bases and J 2 bases, leaving 14 bases between the germline ends. Germline-derived CDR1 and CDR2 are GTSNPN and SVGIG (reference sequence). This CDR3 region has 14 residues. This CDR3 reads CAWIPGGPQETQYF. Written as DNA, the CDR3 is TGTGCCTGGATTCCTGGCGGGCCTCAAGAGACCCAGTACTTC.

The V and J genes are TRBV27 and TRBJ2-5, with 7 bases identical to TRBD2. TRBJ2-1 explains the end of the DNA better; the J call may be wrong. The CDR3 spans 13 residues. Germline CDR1 reads MNHEY; CDR2 reads SMNVEV (reference sequence). CDR3 DNA: TGTGCCAGCAGTTCCGCTAGCGGTAATGAGCAGTTCTTC. Amino acid sequence: CASSSASGNEQFF.

This clonotype was found many times. The rearrangement joins TRBV5-6 to TRBJ2-6; 16 nucleotides agree with TRBD2. V lost 7 bases to trimming and J lost 2 bases; unmatched junction nucleotides: 3. There are 17 residues in the CDR3. The V gene's germline CDR1 is SGHDT and CDR2 YYEEEE. The chain's CDR3 is CASLGTSGRAGANVLTF. The CDR3 DNA follows: TGTGCCAGCCTTGGGACTAGCGGGAGGGCTGGGGCCAACGTCCTGACTTTC.

The chain has TRBV5-5 and TRBJ1-2, with a weak D call TRBD1 (6 bases). V lost 1 base and J lost 3, with 10 bases in between. CDR1 SGHKS and CDR2 YYEKEE come from the germline V gene (reference sequence). The CDR3 sequence is 14 residues long. As DNA, the CDR3 is TGTGCCAGCAGCTTGCTGGGGGCCGACTATGGCTACACCTTC. It encodes CASSLLGADYGYTF.

This clonotype was counted only a few times. The chain combines TRBV7-8 with TRBJ2-7; D not resolved. The assigned J gene may be wrong: the sequence end matches TRBJ2-1 better. There are 12 residues in the CDR3. CDR1 is SGHVS, CDR2 FQNEAQ, per germline. CDR3 sequence (DNA): TGTGCCAGCAGCTTAGGGAGCGATGAGCAGTTCTTC. Its protein product is CASSLGSDEQFF.

This clonotype showed up just a few times. The chain uses TRBV11-2 and TRBJ2-5; TRBD1 aligns across 8 bases. The end of the DNA fits TRBJ2-7 better, so the J call may be wrong. Germline CDR1 is SGHAT and CDR2 is FQNNGV. This CDR3 is 14 amino acids long. CDR3 amino acids: CASLDRGQSYEQYF. CDR3 sequence (DNA): TGTGCCAGCCTTGACAGGGGCCAATCCTACGAGCAGTACTTC.

V is TRBV20-1 and J is TRBJ1-5; a weak D match, TRBD1 (5 bases). V was trimmed by 0 bases and J by 6 bases, leaving 9 bases between them. The CDR3 has 13 residues. Germline CDR1 is DFQATT and CDR2 is SNEGSKA (reference sequence). CDR3 in amino acids: CSARDPGTQPQHF. CDR3 bases: TGCAGTGCTAGAGATCCCGGGACTCAGCCCCAGCATTTT.

The V and J genes are TRBV9 and TRBJ2-7; no clear D gene. Germline V CDR1 and CDR2: SGDLS, YYNGEE. The CDR3 consists of 14 residues. The V end lost 3 bases, the J end lost 0 bases, and 10 bases lay between the germline ends. The CDR3 is CASSASLSSYEQYF. CDR3 nucleotides: TGTGCCAGCAGCGCCTCCCTTAGCTCCTACGAGCAGTACTTC.

The table lists this clonotype with many counts. The chain joins TRBV14 to TRBJ2-5; possibly TRBD1 for D (7 bases). Trimming left V 6 bases short and J 6 bases short, with 17 bases between. CDR3 length: 14 residues. The germline CDR1 and CDR2 sequences are SGHDN and FVKESK. DNA of the CDR3: TGTGCCAGCAGTCAGGGGGGCGCTCCGCAGACCCAGTACTTC. Translating it yields CASSQGGAPQTQYF.

This clonotype was picked up a small number of times. V usage is TRBV3-1 and J usage is TRBJ2-4, with TRBD2 identical over 7 bases. V shed 1 base and J 3 bases; nucleotides not matched to a gene: 9. Germline-derived CDR1 and CDR2 are LGHDT and YNNKEL (reference sequence). The CDR3 has 17 amino acids. CDR3 coding DNA: TGTGCCAGCAGCCAAGTCTTTGCGGGAGAAATCAAAAACATTCAGTACTTC. It translates to CASSQVFAGEIKNIQYF.

V and J are TRBV10-3 and TRBJ1-2; D gene uncertain. The V gene lost 0 bases and the J gene lost 8 bases, with 19 bases spanning the gap. CDR1 is ENHRY and CDR2 is SYGVKD in the germline V gene. The CDR3 has 16 amino acids. The DNA for the CDR3 is TGTGCCATCAGTGAGTCCGGTCAGGCCCTTGTTTGGGGCTACACCTTC. This sequence encodes CAISESGQALVWGYTF.

The rearrangement joins TRBV19 to TRBJ2-6; the match to TRBD1 covers 7 bases. CDR3 length: 19 amino acids. Germline V lookup: CDR1 LNHDA, CDR2 SQIVND (reference sequence). V shed 5 bases and J 1 base; nucleotides not matched to a gene: 14. Here the CDR3 reads CASSEMTGSVPSGANVLTF. The CDR3 DNA reads as TGTGCCAGTAGTGAAATGACAGGGTCCGTTCCTTCTGGGGCCAACGTCCTGACTTTC.

CDR3 nucleotide sequence: TGTGCCAGCAGTTTTTCTAGGGCAGTTTTTGAGGAGCTGTTTTTT. Protein: CASSFSRAVFEELFF. The chain has TRBV12-3 or TRBV12-4 and TRBJ2-2; D remains unclear. The germline V and J ends were trimmed by 3 bases and 10 bases, with 18 bases remaining between them. The CDR3 spans 15 residues.

The gene calls are TRBV30 and TRBJ2-3; 8 bases line up with TRBD1. With 2 bases clipped from V and 6 bases from J, the junction kept 10 bases outside the gene matches. The CDR3 runs to 15 residues. Germline V lookup: CDR1 GTSNPN, CDR2 SVGIG (reference sequence). CDR3 nucleotide sequence: TGTGCCTGGAGTTCCCGGCAGGGGGCTTGGGATACGCAGTATTTT. It codes for CAWSSRQGAWDTQYF.

The V call is TRBV6-6, the J call TRBJ1-1, with no clear D. V lost 4 bases and J 4 bases, leaving 13 bases between the germline ends. Germline V gene sequence: CDR1 MNHNY, CDR2 SVGAGI (reference sequence). The CDR3 is 14 amino acids. The CDR3 DNA is TGTGCCAGCAGTTTTGGGGTCGAGGGCACTGAAGCTTTCTTT. Amino acid sequence: CASSFGVEGTEAFF.

V and J are TRBV7-3 and TRBJ1-1, with 11 bases matching TRBD1. This CDR3 has 18 residues. V shed 5 bases, J shed 1 base, and the junction held 12 bases outside the gene matches. Germline loops: CDR1 SGHTA, CDR2 FQGTGA. The CDR3 reads CASSQRDRGYAGNTEAFF. The CDR3 region has the DNA TGTGCCAGCAGCCAACGGGACAGGGGGTATGCAGGGAACACTGAAGCTTTCTTT.

A remark on this clonotype: At one end, the junction sequence differs from germline, possibly due to a read error. The chain links TRBV5-1 to TRBJ2-1; TRBD2 might be the D (5 bases). The CDR3 extends over 12 amino acids. The germline V gene has CDR1 SGHRS and CDR2 YFSETQ. In nucleotides, the CDR3 is TGCGCCAGCAGCCCCTTCGAGGGTAGACCCTACTTC. Encoded protein: CASSPFEGRPYF.

V gene TRBV19 combines with J gene TRBJ2-2, with D possibly being TRBD2 (5 bases). Germline V gene data show CDR1 as LNHDA and CDR2 as SQIVND (reference sequence). The CDR3 has 15 residues. The germline V and J ends were trimmed by 6 bases and 5 bases, with 16 bases remaining between them. The CDR3 here is CASRRTASSTGELFF. In nucleotides, the CDR3 is TGTGCCAGTAGGAGGACCGCTAGCTCTACCGGGGAGCTGTTTTTT.

This chain connects TRBV3-1 to TRBJ2-7; 8 nucleotides line up with TRBD1. The CDR3 is 15 amino acids. CDR1 is LGHDT, CDR2 YNNKEL, per germline (reference sequence). V was clipped by 5 bases and J by 2 bases; unmatched bases: 8. The CDR3 bases are TGTGCCAGCAGCTTCGGGACAGGTTATACCTACGAGCAGTACTTC. Translated, it gives CASSFGTGYTYEQYF.

The chain combines TRBV4-1 with TRBJ1-6; 7 bases are a match to TRBD1. The CDR3 covers 15 residues. With V trimmed by 4 bases and J by 6 bases, 6 bases remained unmatched. Germline values: CDR1 MGHRA, CDR2 YSYEKL. The CDR3 DNA reads as TGCGCCAGCAGCCTCCTCGGGACAGCTAATTCACCCCTCCACTTT. Encoded protein: CASSLLGTANSPLHF.

The gene calls are TRBV15 and TRBJ1-4, with D unclear. The CDR3 has 16 residues. Trimming stripped 0 bases from V and 8 bases from J, with 16 bases between. Germline CDR1 LNHNV, CDR2 YYDKDF (reference sequence). The CDR3 DNA reads as TGTGCCACCAGCAGAGATGGGAGGAACAATATGGAAAAACTGTTTTTT. This translates into CATSRDGRNNMEKLFF.

The CDR3 DNA follows: TGCAGCTCCGGCGAAGGTCTAGGCTACACCTTC. Protein product: CSSGEGLGYTF. The V call is TRBV29-1, the J call TRBJ1-2, with D hard to call. The CDR3 loop spans 11 amino acids. Germline V gene lookup returns CDR1 SQVTM and CDR2 ANQGSEA. V lost 8 bases and J lost 8, with 15 bases in between.

The V gene is TRBV5-4, the J gene TRBJ2-3, with 11 bases aligning to TRBD1. CDR1 and CDR2 from the germline V gene are SGHNT and YYREEE (reference sequence). V shed 4 bases, J shed 5 bases, and the junction held 9 bases outside the gene matches. This CDR3 is 16 amino acids long. CDR3 sequence (DNA): TGTGCCAGCAGCCGCCGGGACAGGGGGTTTAGAGATACGCAGTATTTT. Its protein is CASSRRDRGFRDTQYF. Full variable domain (outside the CDR3, taken from reference TRBV5-4 and TRBJ2-3): ETGVTQSPTHLIKTRGQQVTLRCSSQSGHNTVSWYQQALGQGPQFIFQYYREEENGRGNFPPRFSGLQFPNYSSELNVNALELDDSALYLCASSRRDRGFRDTQYFGPGTRLTVL.